These 4 T cell receptor beta chains came from one sample sequenced in a study of CD8 T cells in ankylosing spondylitis. TCRdb recomputed calls from the 5' RACE reads with MiXCR, one row per CDR3 protein. The data show around 320,000 distinct CDR3 sequences, about a fifth seen once. Sequencing was done on a sample of blood, either unsorted or a sorted T cell fraction (not recorded which). The receptor source for this set is a female donor with ankylosing spondylitis or in good health (not recorded which).

In this sample, this clonotype turned up many times. The rearrangement uses TRBV6-5 and TRBJ2-5; D gene uncertain. There are 12 residues in the CDR3. Germline lookup yields CDR1 MNHEY and CDR2 SVGAGI. The ends were cut back, 0 bases at V and 7 bases at J, with 6 bases in the middle. CDR3 loop: CASSYSTVTQYF. In DNA form, the CDR3 reads TGTGCCAGCAGTTACTCGACGGTGACCCAGTACTTC.

This clonotype has a handful of counts. This chain uses TRBV7-2 with TRBJ2-5, with D unresolved. The CDR3 sequence is 15 residues long. Germline CDR1 is SGHTA and CDR2 is FQGNSA. The V end was cut by 1 base, the J end by 4 bases, with 13 bases between. For the CDR3, the DNA is TGTGCCAGCAGCTTAGTTCGCGGCAGGTCAGAGACCCAGTACTTC. Its protein product is CASSLVRGRSETQYF.

The V and J genes are TRBV15 and TRBJ2-1, with D unresolved. CDR3 length: 13 residues. The V gene lost 5 bases and the J gene lost 9 bases, with 14 bases spanning the gap. Germline values: CDR1 LNHNV, CDR2 YYDKDF (reference sequence). The CDR3 loop reads CATSPEDVGEQFF. The CDR3 DNA is TGTGCCACCAGCCCCGAGGATGTCGGTGAGCAGTTCTTC.

The J gene is TRBJ2-1, the V gene TRBV5-1; possibly TRBD2 for D (6 bases). CDR1 and CDR2 (germline): SGHRS, YFSETQ. V lost 4 bases, J lost 0 bases, and 17 bases lay in between. The CDR3 is 17 amino acids. The CDR3 sequence is CASSPGGSGSSYNEQFF. The CDR3 DNA follows: TGCGCCAGCAGCCCTGGTGGTAGCGGAAGCTCCTACAATGAGCAGTTCTTC. Together with reference TRBV5-1 and TRBJ2-1, the CDR3 gives the full variable domain: KAGVTQTPRYLIKTRGQQVTLSCSPISGHRSVSWYQQTPGQGLQFLFEYFSETQRNKGNFPGRFSGRQFSNSRSEMNVSTLELGDSALYLCASSPGGSGSSYNEQFFGPGTRLTVL.